This T cell receptor beta chain stems from a study of T cell responses to AZD1222 COVID-19 vaccine. General observations from the study: The sample set comprised mostly white British donors with more females, and clonal diversity was possibly underestimated. Seropositive status at baseline applied to only a handful of AZD1222 recipients.

V trimming: 3 bases; J trimming: 0 bases; junction bases outside the gene matches: 8. CDR3 length: 18 residues. CDR1 and CDR2 from the germline V gene are KGHSH and LQKENI. Note on this clone: Antigen: not known.

Clones were read by immunoSEQ multiplex PCR, and TCRdb kept only the in-frame ones, dropping some. Counted here are approximately 89,000 clones, about 89% occurring once; the ten biggest clones make up roughly 4.3%. The specimen comprised peripheral blood, sampled on day 0 of MenACWY control vaccination. The chain joins TRBV18 to TRBJ1-3, with 10 positions matching TRBD1. This TCR derives from an adult in good health. The CDR3 loop is CASSPYGQGGSSGNTIYF. The CDR3 region has the DNA TGTGCCAGCTCACCGTATGGACAGGGGGGGTCCTCTGGAAACACCATATATTTT.